This TCR beta chain was retrieved from a study of blood T cell repertoires in COVID-19. TCRdb's table, derived via immunoSEQ multiplex PCR, lists solely in-frame clones and lacks some. The sample shows a few hundred thousand clones, 70% to 90% of them seen only once. This CDR3 has 12 amino acids. The V end lost 3 bases, the J end lost 0 bases, and 5 bases lay between the germline ends. Germline CDR1 SQVTM, CDR2 ANQGSEA. During active infection, Seattle patients enrolled and were then monitored through disease. The sequenced sample consisted of peripheral blood. This receptor was obtained from a man between 50 and 59 years old with COVID-19, enrolled during active disease. The rearrangement joins TRBV29-1 to TRBJ1-1; no reliable D call. CDR3 region: CSVDQLNTEAFF. Written as DNA, the CDR3 is TGCAGCGTTGACCAATTGAACACTGAAGCTTTCTTT.